Described below is a single TCR beta chain sequence and its context. What it recognizes is unknown. Sample time point: healthy volunteer bleed at 6 weeks. The total RNA was obtained from whole blood that was not fractionated. This entry comes from a study of human T cells and chemical hapten exposure. Study-level background: TCR yields per sample varied mostly from small pooled library volume differences. General observations from the study: TCRs at high frequency, those above 1 in 1000, did not change with DPC sensitization.

The library labeled individual cDNA molecules by adding unique molecular identifiers to them. TCRdb reprocessed the RACE reads with MiXCR, giving one entry per CDR3 protein. The sample includes around 35,000 distinct CDR3 sequences, less than 5.5% of them seen just once. The receptor's source is a human donor in good health. Some clones in this sample may be carry-over from other donors' samples. The specimen was whole blood.

CDR3 sequence: CSAIGSYGYTF. DNA of the CDR3: TGCAGTGCCATCGGAAGCTATGGCTACACCTTC. V usage is TRBV20-1 and J usage is TRBJ1-2; D remains ambiguous. The CDR3 is made up of 11 amino acids. V lost 6 bases and J lost 4, with 9 bases in between. Germline CDR1 and CDR2: DFQATT and SNEGSKA (reference sequence).